A single TCR beta chain is shown here with its context. Antigen: not known. The data were taken from a study of T cell repertoires in cytomegalovirus infection. Across the whole study: Recently described HLA-C-restricted plus well-studied HLA-B-restricted CMV epitopes were used. Evidence of both CMV infection and a matching HLA type came from public TCR beta signatures. Study outcomes and limitations: The cumulative frequency of public TCR beta families identified carriers of CMV plus the relevant HLA. The ex vivo response was dominated by HLA-C-restricted CMV-specific TCR beta clonotypes.

TCRdb reprocessed the reads with MiXCR, giving one entry per CDR3 protein. The table includes 750,000 to 900,000 distinct CDR3 sequences, almost 30% detected once. The CDR3 contains 13 residues. V lost 2 bases and J lost 4, with 11 bases in between. In germline, CDR1 is SQVTM, CDR2 ANQGSEA. The sequence was obtained from a human donor in good health (CMV status not recorded). Some clones in this sample may be carry-over from other donors' samples. The J gene is TRBJ1-2, the V gene TRBV29-1; the D gene is possibly TRBD1 (5 bases). The sample in question was cultured CD8+ T cells from PBMCs, obtained from culture after CMV antigen stimulation. The CDR3 DNA sequence: TGCAGCGTTGAACCAGGGATTTTCTATGGCTACACCTTC. This codes for CSVEPGIFYGYTF.